The clone carrying this T cell receptor (beta chain) was counted only a few times. Its specificity is unknown. In TCRdb, the 5' RACE reads were re-called with MiXCR into one record per CDR3 protein. This table has hundreds of thousands of distinct CDR3 sequences, around 20% appearing once. The CDR3 sequence is 15 residues long. Germline assignment: CDR1 MNHEY and CDR2 SMNVEV (reference sequence). V lost 6 bases to trimming and J lost 8 bases; unmatched junction nucleotides: 7. This entry belongs to a study of T-cell memory formation after mild COVID-19. Study outcomes and limitations: Among contracting clones, CD4+ were mainly CM/EM and CD8+ enriched in EMRA. Among clones peaking at day 37 in the second wave, SARS-CoV-2 specificity remained unconfirmed.

This receptor was obtained from an adult woman who had mild COVID-19 (a few samples of this study predate the infection). Cell type and time point are not known. Sequenced sample: PBMCs or a T cell subset sorted from them (not recorded which). This chain uses TRBV27 with TRBJ2-2, with 12 bases lining up with TRBD1. As DNA, the CDR3 is TGTGCCAGCAGGGGACAGGGGGCGATCCCGGGGGAGCTGTTTTTT. Translated, it gives CASRGQGAIPGELFF.